The text below deals with one T cell receptor (beta chain). Its matching antigen is unknown. A single record per CDR3 protein comes from TCRdb applying MiXCR to the 5' RACE reads. The sample shows about 350,000 distinct CDR3 sequences, 8.1% of them seen only once. Germline-derived CDR1 and CDR2 are SGHRS and YFSETQ. The CDR3 has 13 amino acids. V lost 0 bases to trimming and J lost 5 bases, with 8 bases between them. The data stem from a study of T cells after yellow fever vaccination. Study-level findings and limits: Subsequent to the booster, the majority of primary-vaccination clones reappeared (96% CD4, 88% CD8).

The specimen comprised PBMCs, sampled 35 to 50 days after the first yellow fever vaccination. V usage is TRBV5-1 and J usage is TRBJ1-1, with D possibly matching TRBD1 (6 bases). The clonotype comes from a man aged 18 to 35 who received the YFV17D yellow fever vaccine. As DNA, the CDR3 is TGCGCCAGCAGCTTGGCTCAGGGGACTGAAGCTTTCTTT. Encoded protein: CASSLAQGTEAFF.